This entry lists 10 T cell receptor beta chains sequenced from one sample in a study of blood T cell repertoires in COVID-19. The data were produced by immunoSEQ multiplex PCR, yet TCRdb's version contains in-frame clones alone and is incomplete. In the table there are around 300,000 clones, 85% to 90% of which are singletons. The sequenced material came from PBMCs or T cells enriched from blood (not recorded which). Source of these receptors: a woman aged 55-70 years in a cohort exposed to, infected with or recovered from COVID-19 (not recorded which).

This sequence joins TRBV24-1 and TRBJ1-1; D not resolved. Germline CDR1 is KGHDR and CDR2 is SFDVKD. V lost 2 bases and J 3 bases, leaving 12 bases between the germline ends. The CDR3 consists of 15 residues. CDR3 DNA sequence: TGTGCCACCAGTGATTATGAAGCTCCCTACACTGAAGCTTTCTTT. Translation: CATSDYEAPYTEAFF.

The rearrangement uses TRBV3-1 (or the pseudogene TRBV3-2) and TRBJ1-4; 9 bases agree with TRBD1. J lost 8 bases, V lost 3 bases, and 10 bases had no gene match. CDR3 length: 16 amino acids. CDR1 is LGHDT, CDR2 YNNKEL, per germline (reference sequence). Here the CDR3 reads CASSHIPGQGREKLFF. As DNA, the CDR3 is TGTGCCAGCAGCCATATACCGGGACAGGGTCGGGAAAAACTGTTTTTT.

The gene calls are TRBV28 and TRBJ1-5; D not resolved. V was pared by 6 bases and J by 5 bases, with 8 bases between. Germline V gene data show CDR1 as MDHEN and CDR2 as SYDVKM. CDR3 length: 12 amino acids. CDR3 region: CASSIVDQPQHF. The CDR3, as DNA: TGTGCCAGCAGCATAGTTGATCAGCCCCAGCATTTT.

CDR3 sequence: CASSYGGGTGTGELFF. The CDR3 DNA reads as TGTGCCAGCAGTTACGGGGGGGGTACGGGCACCGGGGAGCTGTTTTTT. The rearrangement uses TRBV6-5 and TRBJ2-2; 7 positions agree with TRBD2. Looked up from germline, CDR1 is MNHEY and CDR2 is SVGAGI. After removal of 2 bases from V and 4 bases from J, the junction contained 7 bases not matched to a gene. There are 16 residues in the CDR3.

The chain has TRBV7-8 and TRBJ1-2; the D is unclear. Germline V gene data show CDR1 as SGHVS and CDR2 as FQNEAQ. Trimming stripped 5 bases from V and 10 bases from J, with 11 bases between. The CDR3 totals 11 residues. Here the CDR3 reads CASSPYLAYTF. In nucleotides, the CDR3 is TGTGCCAGCAGCCCGTACCTAGCCTACACCTTC. Looking up the rest from reference TRBV7-8 and TRBJ1-2 gives the full variable domain: GAGVSQSPRYKVAKRGQDVALRCDPISGHVSLFWYQQALGQGPEFLTYFQNEAQLDKSGLPSDRFFAERPEGSVSTLKIQRTQQEDSAVYLCASSPYLAYTFGSGTRLTVV.

Concerning this clone: This CDR3 is also generated by other DNA sequences in the sample. This chain links TRBV4-3 with TRBJ2-1, with a possible D match to TRBD2 (7 bases). The CDR3 covers 15 residues. The V gene's germline CDR1 is LGHNA and CDR2 YSLEER. With 3 bases removed from V and 4 bases from J, the gap between germline ends came to 13 bases. This CDR3 is CASSQGASGYNEQFF. CDR3 DNA: TGCGCCAGCAGCCAGGGGGCTAGCGGTTACAATGAGCAGTTCTTC.

The J gene is TRBJ1-5, the V gene TRBV11-2; D is possibly TRBD1 (6 bases). There are 16 residues in the CDR3. V shed 0 bases and J shed 1 base, with 10 bases lying between them. The V gene's germline CDR1 is SGHAT and CDR2 FQNNGV. The CDR3, as DNA: TGTGCCAGCAGCTTAGATTACAGGGCCAGCAATCAGCCCCAGCATTTT. Residues: CASSLDYRASNQPQHF.

The chain carries TRBV7-9 and TRBJ2-1, with 8 bases aligning to TRBD1. The CDR3 runs 16 residues. With 5 bases clipped from V and 4 bases from J, the junction kept 10 bases outside the gene matches. Germline V gene lookup returns CDR1 SEHNR and CDR2 FQNEAQ (reference sequence). The CDR3 reads CASSPWDRRQYNEQFF. The CDR3 bases are TGTGCCAGCAGCCCCTGGGACAGGAGACAATACAATGAGCAGTTCTTC.

The chain carries TRBV19 and TRBJ2-4, with 7 bases that match TRBD2. The CDR3 is made up of 14 amino acids. V shed 5 bases, J shed 1 base, and the junction held 2 bases outside the gene matches. Germline CDR1 LNHDA, CDR2 SQIVND (reference sequence). The CDR3 region has the DNA TGTGCCAGTAGTTGGGGAGGGGCCAAAAACATTCAGTACTTC. It encodes CASSWGGAKNIQYF. The whole variable domain, filled in from reference TRBV19 and TRBJ2-4, reads DGGITQSPKYLFRKEGQNVTLSCEQNLNHDAMYWYRQDPGQGLRLIYYSQIVNDFQKGDIAEGYSVSREKKESFPLTVTSAQKNPTAFYLCASSWGGAKNIQYFGAGTRLSVL.

V gene TRBV30 combines with J gene TRBJ2-5; a weak D match, TRBD2 (5 bases). Trimming stripped 3 bases from V and 1 base from J, with 9 bases between. Germline CDR1 reads GTSNPN; CDR2 reads SVGIG (reference sequence). This CDR3 contains 13 residues. CDR3 bases: TGTGCCTGGAGAAGAGGGTCCCAAGAGACCCAGTACTTC. This encodes CAWRRGSQETQYF.